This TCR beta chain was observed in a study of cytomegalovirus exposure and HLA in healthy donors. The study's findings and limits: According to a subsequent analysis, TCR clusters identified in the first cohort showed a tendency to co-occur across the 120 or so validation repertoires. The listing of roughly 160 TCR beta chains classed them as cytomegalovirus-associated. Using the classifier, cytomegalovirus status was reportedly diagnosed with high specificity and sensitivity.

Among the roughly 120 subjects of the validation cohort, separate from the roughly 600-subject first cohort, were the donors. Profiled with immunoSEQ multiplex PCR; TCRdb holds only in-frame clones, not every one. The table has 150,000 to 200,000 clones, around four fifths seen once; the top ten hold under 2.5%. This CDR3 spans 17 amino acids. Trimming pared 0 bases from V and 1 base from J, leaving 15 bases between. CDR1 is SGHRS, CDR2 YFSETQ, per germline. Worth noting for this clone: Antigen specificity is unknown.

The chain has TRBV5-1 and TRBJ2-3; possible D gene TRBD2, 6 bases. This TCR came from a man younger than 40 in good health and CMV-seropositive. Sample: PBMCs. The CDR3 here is CASSLGGGGERTDTQYF. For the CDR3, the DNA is TGCGCCAGCAGCTTGGGGGGAGGCGGGGAGCGCACAGATACGCAGTATTTT.